This paragraph reports one T cell receptor beta chain. What it binds is not known. V lost 8 bases and J lost 3, with 4 bases in between. The CDR3 has 10 amino acids. Looked up from germline, CDR1 is MNHEY and CDR2 is SVGAGI. The sample comes from a study of shared clonotypes between healthy human individuals. The donors were adults (healthy and HIV-negative) with no recent acute infections or vaccinations. Study-level results: Lower generation probabilities were found for non-shared clonotypes than for those shared by all four donors.

Original analysis: For the immunoSEQ data, sequences were junction-only without quality scores, so filtering differed. The data were produced by immunoSEQ multiplex PCR, yet TCRdb's version contains in-frame clones alone and is incomplete. Clonal size and the V and J genes are those of that table, whereas D and trimming came from the DNA. This table holds around 1.1 million clones, 60% to 85% found once. The TCR comes from a man aged 18 to 29 in good health. Some clones in this sample may be carry-over from other donors' samples. The material sequenced was memory CD4+ T cells from PBMCs. The sample's subset: CD45RA-negative fraction. This chain joins TRBV6-5 and TRBJ2-5; D gene uncertain. The CDR3 bases are TGTGCCAGCGGAGAAGAGACCCAGTACTTC. Translating gives CASGEETQYF.